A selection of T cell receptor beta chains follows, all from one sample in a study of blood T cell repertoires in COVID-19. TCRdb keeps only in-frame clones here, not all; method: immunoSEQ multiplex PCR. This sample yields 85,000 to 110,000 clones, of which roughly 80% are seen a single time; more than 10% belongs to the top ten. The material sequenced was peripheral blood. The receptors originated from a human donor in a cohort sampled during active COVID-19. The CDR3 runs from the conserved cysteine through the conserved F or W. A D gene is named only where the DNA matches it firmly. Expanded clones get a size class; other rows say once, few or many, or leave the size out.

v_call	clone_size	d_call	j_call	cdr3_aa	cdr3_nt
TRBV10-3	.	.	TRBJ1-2	CAISESRGTNYGYTF	TGTGCCATCAGTGAGTCAAGGGGGACTAACTATGGCTACACCTTC
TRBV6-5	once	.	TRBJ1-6	CASNQRGYNSPLHF	TGTGCCAGCAATCAACGCGGCTATAATTCACCCCTCCACTTT
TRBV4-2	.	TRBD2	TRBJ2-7	CASSQLTSGGEPYEQYF	TGTGCCAGCAGCCAATTGACTAGCGGGGGGGAGCCCTACGAGCAGTACTTC
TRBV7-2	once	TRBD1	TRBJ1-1	CASSVDRGGTEAFF	TGTGCCAGCAGCGTCGACAGGGGAGGTACTGAAGCTTTCTTT
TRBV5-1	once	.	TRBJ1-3	CASSPDGTGSQTIYF	TGCGCCAGCAGCCCGGATGGAACAGGTTCCCAAACGATATATTTT
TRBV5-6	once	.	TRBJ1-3	CASSLEMLSGGNTIYF	TGTGCCAGCAGCTTGGAGATGCTGTCGGGAGGAAACACCATATATTTT
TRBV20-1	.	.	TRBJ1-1	CSASRLQGTRTEAFF	TGCAGTGCTAGTCGGTTACAGGGAACTCGCACTGAAGCTTTCTTT
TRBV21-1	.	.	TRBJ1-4	CASSKVFKDRGREGEKLFF	TGTGCCAGCAGCAAAGTTTTCAAGGACAGGGGGCGCGAGGGTGAAAAACTGTTTTTT
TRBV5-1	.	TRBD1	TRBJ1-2	CASSSGGTAGYTF	TGCGCCAGCAGCTCCGGAGGGACAGCGGGCTACACCTTC
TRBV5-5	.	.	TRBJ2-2	CASSHTTPGLQAIGSGELFF	TGTGCCAGCAGCCATACTACACCGGGACTCCAGGCAATTGGGTCCGGGGAGCTGTTTTTT
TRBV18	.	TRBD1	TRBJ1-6	CASSPPVRGHSPLHF	TGTGCCAGCTCACCACCGGTTAGGGGGCATTCACCCCTCCACTTT
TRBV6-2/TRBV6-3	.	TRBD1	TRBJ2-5	CASSSRDRGFAETQYF	TGTGCCAGCAGTTCCAGGGACAGGGGATTCGCAGAGACCCAGTACTTC